This TCR beta chain came from a study of blood T cell repertoires in COVID-19. At the level of the study: In each case, the material was cDNA or gDNA derived from T cells, B-cell-depleted T cells, or PBMCs.

Clones were sequenced by immunoSEQ multiplex PCR, and TCRdb holds only the in-frame ones, with some missing. The data contain 140,000 to 150,000 clones, 85% to 90% of them singletons. The CDR3 loop spans 16 amino acids. The trim removed 4 bases at V and 9 bases at J, leaving 15 bases unmatched. Germline V gene data show CDR1 as SGHRS and CDR2 as YFSETQ. The V and J genes are TRBV5-1 and TRBJ1-3; 8 bases line up with TRBD1. This TCR derives from a man between 60 and 75 years old with active or convalescent COVID-19. Input material: peripheral blood. The CDR3, as DNA: TGCGCCAGCAGCCGATCCGGACAGGGTGGAGCGAGCACCATATATTTT. Its translation is CASSRSGQGGASTIYF.